The TCR beta chain under discussion was sequenced for a study of T cell responses to AZD1222 COVID-19 vaccine. V was cut by 6 bases and J by 3 bases, with 9 bases left in between. The germline gives CDR1 LNHDA, CDR2 SQIVND (reference sequence). The CDR3 loop spans 13 amino acids. Clones were sequenced by immunoSEQ multiplex PCR, and TCRdb holds only the in-frame ones, with some missing. The sample includes 170,000 or so clones, 90% to 95% of them seen just once. The chain uses TRBV19 and TRBJ1-5; no definite D call. The clonotype comes from an adult in good health. The sequencing used peripheral blood, collected on day 0 of AZD1222 vaccination. In nucleotides, the CDR3 is TGTGCCAGTAGATCAGGATACAATCAGCCCCAGCATTTT. Encoded protein: CASRSGYNQPQHF.